This passage covers 13 T cell receptor beta chains from one sample sequenced in a study of blood T cell repertoires in COVID-19 (TCRdb year 2020). The library was made by the immunoSEQ multiplex PCR assay. TCRdb re-hosts the immuneACCESS table, in-frame sequences only. Its copies lack some clones; in the studies checked, an unresolved V gene accounts for under half of them, and the cause for the rest is not known. The sample table shows roughly 220,000 clones, and more than 75% are seen once. Under 8.5% of the sample is taken by the ten largest. The sequenced material came from peripheral blood. The source is a woman older than 75 with COVID-19, enrolled during active disease.

The V gene is TRBV19, the J gene TRBJ1-5; D perhaps matches TRBD1 (5 bases). Germline-derived CDR1 and CDR2 are LNHDA and SQIVND (reference sequence). The ends were cut back, 5 bases at V and 11 bases at J, with 13 bases in the middle. This CDR3 contains 12 residues. Here the CDR3 reads CASSPQRQTQHF. The CDR3 DNA is TGTGCCAGTAGTCCTCAGCGACAGACCCAGCATTTT. The variable domain in full, with the rest retrieved from reference TRBV19 and TRBJ1-5, is DGGITQSPKYLFRKEGQNVTLSCEQNLNHDAMYWYRQDPGQGLRLIYYSQIVNDFQKGDIAEGYSVSREKKESFPLTVTSAQKNPTAFYLCASSPQRQTQHFGDGTRLSIL.

The chain recombines TRBV28 with TRBJ1-5; 8 bases line up with TRBD1. CDR3 size: 15 residues. The germline V gene has CDR1 MDHEN and CDR2 SYDVKM. V trimming: 4 bases; J trimming: 5 bases; junction bases outside the gene matches: 7. The CDR3 DNA follows: TGTGCCAGCAGTTCTACGGACAGGGTGGATCAGCCCCAGCATTTT. This sequence encodes CASSSTDRVDQPQHF.

The chain links TRBV11-2 to TRBJ1-1; no clear D gene. This CDR3 has 14 residues. CDR1 and CDR2 from the germline V gene are SGHAT and FQNNGV. V gave up 5 bases and J gave up 4 bases, with 14 bases separating them. Here the CDR3 DNA reads TGTGCCAGCAGCCTTCAGGCGGGTGTCACTGAAGCTTTCTTT. This codes for CASSLQAGVTEAFF. The variable domain in full, with the rest retrieved from reference TRBV11-2 and TRBJ1-1, is EAGVAQSPRYKIIEKRQSVAFWCNPISGHATLYWYQQILGQGPKLLIQFQNNGVVDDSQLPKDRFSAERLKGVDSTLKIQPAKLEDSAVYLCASSLQAGVTEAFFGQGTRLTVV.

This sequence joins TRBV5-1 and TRBJ2-7, with D possibly matching TRBD2 (6 bases). Trimming took 0 bases from V and 3 from J, leaving 10 bases between them. Looked up from germline, CDR1 is SGHRS and CDR2 is YFSETQ. The CDR3 extends over 14 amino acids. The chain's CDR3 is CASSLDGGNYEQYF. In DNA form, the CDR3 reads TGCGCCAGCAGCTTGGACGGAGGGAACTACGAGCAGTACTTC. The variable domain in full, completed from reference TRBV5-1 and TRBJ2-7, reads KAGVTQTPRYLIKTRGQQVTLSCSPISGHRSVSWYQQTPGQGLQFLFEYFSETQRNKGNFPGRFSGRQFSNSRSEMNVSTLELGDSALYLCASSLDGGNYEQYFGPGTRLTVT.

The rearrangement joins TRBV19 to TRBJ2-1, with D perhaps TRBD1 (6 bases). With 5 bases removed from V and 1 base from J, the gap between germline ends came to 9 bases. CDR1 and CDR2 from the germline V gene are LNHDA and SQIVND (reference sequence). The CDR3 sequence is 14 residues long. In DNA, the CDR3 is TGTGCCAGTAGTCACCAGGGGTCCTACAATGAGCAGTTCTTC. Translating gives CASSHQGSYNEQFF.

The chain uses TRBV30 and TRBJ2-2; 7 bases match TRBD2. The CDR3 consists of 15 residues. CDR1 and CDR2 (germline): GTSNPN, SVGIG (reference sequence). V dropped 6 bases and J dropped 5; count of bases not matched to a gene: 12. The CDR3 DNA sequence: TGTGCCTGTAAAAAAACGGGAGGAAGGACCGGGGAGCTGTTTTTT. Translating it yields CACKKTGGRTGELFF. The full variable domain, completed using reference TRBV30 and TRBJ2-2, is SQTIHQWPATLVQPVGSPLSLECTVEGTSNPNLYWYRQAAGRGLQLLFYSVGIGQISSEVPQNLSASRPQDRQFILSSKKLLLSDSGFYLCACKKTGGRTGELFFGEGSRLTVL.

The rearrangement uses TRBV7-9 and TRBJ2-3, with 10 bases matching TRBD1. V lost 1 base and J lost 3; bases outside the gene matches: 7. The germline gives CDR1 SEHNR, CDR2 FQNEAQ (reference sequence). The CDR3 contains 17 residues. CDR3 loop: CASSLDPGQGGTDTQYF. CDR3 nucleotide sequence: TGTGCCAGCAGCTTAGACCCAGGACAGGGGGGGACAGATACGCAGTATTTT.

J is TRBJ2-3 and V is TRBV7-2; weak D call: TRBD2 (6 bases). V was clipped by 2 bases and J by 5 bases, with 23 bases between them. There are 18 residues in the CDR3. Germline V CDR1 and CDR2: SGHTA, FQGNSA. CDR3 residues: CASSLKQVSGGVRDTQYF. In DNA form, the CDR3 reads TGTGCCAGCAGCTTAAAGCAAGTTAGCGGAGGGGTAAGAGATACGCAGTATTTT. Drawing the rest from reference TRBV7-2 and TRBJ2-3, the complete variable domain is GAGVSQSPSNKVTEKGKDVELRCDPISGHTALYWYRQSLGQGLEFLIYFQGNSAPDKSGLPSDRFSAERTGGSVSTLTIQRTQQEDSAVYLCASSLKQVSGGVRDTQYFGPGTRLTVL.

The rearrangement uses TRBV3-1 (or the pseudogene TRBV3-2) and TRBJ1-2, with a possible D match to TRBD1 (5 bases). With 2 bases removed from V and 3 bases from J, the gap between germline ends came to 16 bases. CDR3 size: 16 residues. Germline V gives CDR1 LGHDT, CDR2 YNNKEL (reference sequence). The CDR3 loop reads CASSQFTAGNYYGYTF. The CDR3 DNA sequence: TGTGCCAGCAGCCAATTTACGGCAGGGAATTACTATGGCTACACCTTC.

The chain joins TRBV28 to TRBJ2-2; D is undetermined. This CDR3 spans 12 amino acids. Trimming removed 6 bases at V and 4 bases at J, with 6 bases between. CDR1 and CDR2 from the germline V gene are MDHEN and SYDVKM. CDR3 sequence: CASRRRTGELFF. CDR3 DNA sequence: TGTGCCAGCAGGAGGCGCACCGGGGAGCTGTTTTTT.

This chain links TRBV18 with TRBJ1-1, with a tentative D call TRBD1 (5 bases). Trimming removed 6 bases from V and 6 bases from J, with 14 bases in between. This CDR3 spans 13 amino acids. Per the germline V gene, CDR1 is KGHSH and CDR2 is LQKENI. The CDR3 DNA follows: TGTGCCAGCTCCCCTGTCGCCAGGGCTGAAGCTTTCTTT. Translated, it gives CASSPVARAEAFF. The entire variable domain, with the rest obtained from reference TRBV18 and TRBJ1-1, is as follows: NAGVMQNPRHLVRRRGQEARLRCSPMKGHSHVYWYRQLPEEGLKFMVYLQKENIIDESGMPKERFSAEFPKEGPSILRIQQVVRGDSAAYFCASSPVARAEAFFGQGTRLTVV.

This clone has more than one count but fewer than ten. The V gene is TRBV2, the J gene TRBJ1-5, with a weak D call TRBD1 (5 bases). The length of the CDR3 is 14 residues. The germline gives CDR1 SNHLY, CDR2 FYNNEI. V lost 8 bases and J 0 bases, leaving 11 bases between the germline ends. The CDR3 coding sequence is TGTGCCAGCGGGGCGGACTATAGCAATCAGCCCCAGCATTTT. This sequence encodes CASGADYSNQPQHF.

J is TRBJ2-7 and V is TRBV11-1, with D hard to call. This CDR3 comprises 13 residues. Per the germline V gene, CDR1 is SGHAT and CDR2 is FQDESV (reference sequence). Trimming shortened V by 5 bases and J by 3 bases, and 11 bases separated the two germline ends. This CDR3 is CASSISGFYEQYF. CDR3 bases: TGTGCCAGCAGCATCTCCGGGTTCTACGAGCAGTACTTC. Full variable domain (missing parts from reference TRBV11-1 and TRBJ2-7): EAEVAQSPRYKITEKSQAVAFWCDPISGHATLYWYRQILGQGPELLVQFQDESVVDDSQLPKDRFSAERLKGVDSTLKIQPAELGDSAMYLCASSISGFYEQYFGPGTRLTVT.